Following are 21 T cell receptor beta chains from one sample sequenced in a study of spatial heterogeneity in lung cancer. TCRdb passed the 5' RACE reads through MiXCR, listing each CDR3 protein once. This sample has about 120,000 distinct CDR3 sequences, with approximately 12% found just once. Time point given: blood at routine non-recurrence follow-up after resection. No cells were sorted before sequencing. The whole RNA sequenced was extracted from tumor, nontumor lung or frozen PBMC. This specimen was PBMCs, taken at follow-up. These receptors originate from a male donor with early-stage non-small cell lung cancer.

As for this clonotype: One end of the junction does not line up with germline, which may come from a read error. CDR3 loop: CASSPTSGGGKGTEYF. The CDR3 DNA reads TGTGCCAGCAGCCCGACTAGCGGGGGGGGTAAGGGTACGGAGTATTTT. The rearrangement links TRBV7-2 to TRBJ2-3; TRBD2 matches at 14 bases. The CDR3 has 16 amino acids. The germline gives CDR1 SGHTA, CDR2 FQGNSA.

The V call is TRBV9, the J call TRBJ1-5, with unresolved D. The CDR3 runs to 13 residues. CDR1 and CDR2 (germline): SGDLS, YYNGEE. The V end lost 0 bases, the J end lost 6 bases, and 7 bases lay between the germline ends. The CDR3 spells CASSVGGVQPQHF. The CDR3 bases are TGTGCCAGCAGCGTAGGTGGGGTTCAGCCCCAGCATTTT.

This clonotype appeared a few times. V is TRBV6-4 and J is TRBJ2-1; possibly TRBD2 for D (6 bases). The length of the CDR3 is 14 residues. Trimming took 5 bases from V and 6 from J, leaving 14 bases between them. CDR1 is MRHNA, CDR2 SNTAGT, per germline. CDR3 loop: CASSPGDLGNEQFF. The CDR3 coding sequence is TGTGCCAGCAGTCCGGGGGATCTAGGCAATGAGCAGTTCTTC.

V usage is TRBV3-1 and J usage is TRBJ2-1; the D is unclear. V lost 1 base to trimming and J lost 9 bases, with 4 bases between them. CDR3 length equals 11 residues. Germline assignment: CDR1 LGHDT and CDR2 YNNKEL (reference sequence). CDR3 residues: CASSQVGEQFF. In nucleotides, the CDR3 is TGTGCCAGCAGCCAAGTCGGTGAGCAGTTCTTC.

This clonotype was picked up many times. This chain connects TRBV4-1 to TRBJ1-2; D may be TRBD1 (5 bases). Germline-derived CDR1 and CDR2 are MGHRA and YSYEKL. The CDR3 sequence is 15 residues long. The germline V and J ends were trimmed by 8 bases and 4 bases, with 20 bases remaining between them. Here the CDR3 reads CASLGIGWGGYGYTF. In DNA, the CDR3 is TGCGCCAGCCTCGGGATTGGTTGGGGGGGCTATGGCTACACCTTC.

V usage is TRBV4-3 and J usage is TRBJ2-3; D gene uncertain. The CDR3 is 16 residues long. From germline, CDR1 is LGHNA and CDR2 YSLEER. The V end lost 0 bases, the J end lost 2 bases, and 12 bases lay between the germline ends. The CDR3 is CASSQDPGGTTDTQYF. CDR3 in DNA: TGCGCCAGCAGCCAAGATCCCGGTGGCACCACAGATACGCAGTATTTT.

This chain's CDR3 is CASSSRTGPRGNQPQHF. Written as DNA, the CDR3 is TGTGCCAGCAGCTCACGGACAGGGCCTAGAGGCAATCAGCCCCAGCATTTT. The V gene is TRBV7-2, the J gene TRBJ1-5; 8 nucleotides align to TRBD1. V dropped 4 bases and J dropped 2; count of bases not matched to a gene: 10. Germline CDR1 is SGHTA and CDR2 is FQGNSA. The CDR3 contains 17 residues. The entire variable domain, with the rest obtained from reference TRBV7-2 and TRBJ1-5, is as follows: GAGVSQSPSNKVTEKGKDVELRCDPISGHTALYWYRQSLGQGLEFLIYFQGNSAPDKSGLPSDRFSAERTGGSVSTLTIQRTQQEDSAVYLCASSSRTGPRGNQPQHFGDGTRLSIL.

This clonotype was counted a few times. The rearrangement uses TRBV28 and TRBJ2-3, with unresolved D. This CDR3 contains 13 residues. V lost 8 bases and J 4 bases, leaving 13 bases between the germline ends. Germline V gene data show CDR1 as MDHEN and CDR2 as SYDVKM. The CDR3 is CASAIQSPDTQYF. Here the CDR3 DNA reads TGTGCCAGCGCCATTCAAAGTCCAGATACGCAGTATTTT.

Only a few counts were recorded for this clonotype. The chain has TRBV20-1 and TRBJ2-7; possibly TRBD2 for D (6 bases). Germline assignment: CDR1 DFQATT and CDR2 SNEGSKA (reference sequence). V lost 3 bases to trimming and J lost 1 base, with 19 bases between them. The CDR3 length is 16 residues. In nucleotides, the CDR3 is TGCAGTGCTAGTATCGTCCGGGGGACGGCGTCCTACGAGCAGTACTTC. Translated: CSASIVRGTASYEQYF.

A few counts support this clonotype. The V and J genes are TRBV11-2 and TRBJ2-1; TRBD2 matches 8 bases. With V trimmed by 3 bases and J by 8 bases, 9 bases remained unmatched. Looked up from germline, CDR1 is SGHAT and CDR2 is FQNNGV. The CDR3 sequence is 15 residues long. The chain's CDR3 is CASSFVRGEIYEQFF. In nucleotides, the CDR3 is TGTGCCAGCAGCTTTGTGCGGGGGGAGATTTATGAGCAGTTCTTC. Drawing the rest from reference TRBV11-2 and TRBJ2-1, the complete variable domain is EAGVAQSPRYKIIEKRQSVAFWCNPISGHATLYWYQQILGQGPKLLIQFQNNGVVDDSQLPKDRFSAERLKGVDSTLKIQPAKLEDSAVYLCASSFVRGEIYEQFFGPGTRLTVL.

Only a few counts were recorded for this clonotype. The chain recombines TRBV7-9 with TRBJ2-5, with D perhaps matching TRBD2 (7 bases). Trimming took off 5 bases at V and 3 bases at J, with 19 bases between the two ends. This CDR3 is 16 amino acids long. CDR1 and CDR2 (germline): SEHNR, FQNEAQ (reference sequence). The CDR3 DNA sequence: TGTGCCAGCAGCACCCTCTCCCGGGGGGCAGAAGAGACCCAGTACTTC. Protein sequence: CASSTLSRGAEETQYF. The full variable domain, in which reference TRBV7-9 and TRBJ2-5 provide the parts outside the CDR3, is DTGVSQNPRHKITKRGQNVTFRCDPISEHNRLYWYRQTLGQGPEFLTYFQNEAQLEKSRLLSDRFSAERPKGSFSTLEIQRTEQGDSAMYLCASSTLSRGAEETQYFGPGTRLLVL.

The V call is TRBV20-1, the J call TRBJ2-2, with 13 bases aligning to TRBD2. Per germline, CDR1 DFQATT and CDR2 SNEGSKA (reference sequence). The junction had 5 bases not matched to a gene; V was cut back by 6 bases and J by 1 base. This CDR3 is 16 amino acids long. The CDR3 is CSAPGLAGRNTGELFF. CDR3 bases: TGCAGTGCCCCGGGACTAGCGGGGAGGAACACCGGGGAGCTGTTTTTT.

In this sample, this clonotype turned up a few times. The chain has TRBV20-1 and TRBJ1-6; D remains ambiguous. The V gene's germline CDR1 is DFQATT and CDR2 SNEGSKA (reference sequence). The CDR3 extends over 15 amino acids. With 3 bases removed from V and 9 bases from J, the gap between germline ends came to 18 bases. The DNA for the CDR3 is TGCAGTGCTAGTACGCTCAGCCCCAAGGGTTCACCCCTCCACTTT. Translation gives CSASTLSPKGSPLHF.

This clonotype was observed many times. The rearrangement uses TRBV20-1 and TRBJ2-5, with D perhaps TRBD1 (6 bases). The V end lost 3 bases, the J end lost 1 base, and 12 bases lay between the germline ends. Germline lookup yields CDR1 DFQATT and CDR2 SNEGSKA (reference sequence). The CDR3 length is 14 residues. CDR3 in DNA: TGCAGTGCTAGTTTTCAGGGGTCCCAAGAGACCCAGTACTTC. Encoded protein: CSASFQGSQETQYF.

The chain carries TRBV28 and TRBJ1-6, with 8 nucleotides matching TRBD1. The CDR3 is 14 amino acids. V lost 3 bases and J lost 9; bases outside the gene matches: 4. The germline gives CDR1 MDHEN, CDR2 SYDVKM. The CDR3 nucleotides are TGTGCCAGCAGTTTCAGGGGGCGTACTTCACCCCTCCACTTT. Amino acid sequence: CASSFRGRTSPLHF.

This clonotype was seen only a few times. The V call is TRBV5-6, the J call TRBJ1-6; 7 positions match TRBD1. J lost 7 bases, V lost 4 bases, and 5 bases had no gene match. The length of the CDR3 is 14 residues. The V gene's germline CDR1 is SGHDT and CDR2 YYEEEE. The CDR3 DNA reads TGTGCCAGCAGCAAGACAGGGACCAATTCACCCCTCCACTTT. Protein sequence: CASSKTGTNSPLHF.

This clonotype was observed many times. J is TRBJ1-5 and V is TRBV20-1, with D tentatively TRBD1 (5 bases). Germline loops: CDR1 DFQATT, CDR2 SNEGSKA (reference sequence). The CDR3 totals 14 residues. Trimming shortened V by 1 base and J by 2 bases, and 9 bases separated the two germline ends. The CDR3 DNA is TGCAGTGCTAGAGCCACACAGGGCAATCAGCCCCAGCATTTT. Translating it yields CSARATQGNQPQHF.

The rearrangement links TRBV5-1 to TRBJ2-3; 7 nucleotides agree with TRBD1. V dropped 1 base and J dropped 0; count of bases not matched to a gene: 5. Germline CDR1 is SGHRS and CDR2 is YFSETQ. The CDR3 is made up of 16 amino acids. Here the CDR3 reads CASSLPTGISTDTQYF. In DNA form, the CDR3 reads TGCGCCAGCAGCTTGCCGACAGGGATTAGCACAGATACGCAGTATTTT.

The chain links TRBV12-3 or TRBV12-4 to TRBJ1-2; 8 positions match TRBD1. J gave up 7 bases and V 5 bases, and 6 bases lay outside the gene matches. The CDR3 is 13 residues long. The chain's CDR3 is CASSHPDRAGYTF. CDR3 in DNA: TGTGCCAGCAGTCACCCGGACAGGGCTGGCTACACCTTC.

The chain uses TRBV10-3 and TRBJ1-1; the D gene is possibly TRBD1 (6 bases). The CDR3 totals 15 residues. V gave up 2 bases and J gave up 4 bases, with 14 bases separating them. Germline CDR1 ENHRY, CDR2 SYGVKD. This CDR3 reads CAISERGGIRTEAFF. The CDR3 nucleotides read TGTGCCATCAGTGAGAGGGGGGGAATCCGCACTGAAGCTTTCTTT.

This clonotype was detected only a few times. J is TRBJ1-6 and V is TRBV7-2; D is unresolved. Germline lookup yields CDR1 SGHTA and CDR2 FQGNSA. CDR3 length: 16 amino acids. Trimming removed 4 bases at V and 0 bases at J, with 10 bases between. Written as DNA, the CDR3 is TGTGCCAGCAGCTCCCACCTTAGCTCCTATAATTCACCCCTCCACTTT. It encodes CASSSHLSSYNSPLHF.